The 32 T cell receptor beta chains presented below share a single source sample, sequenced in a study of blood T cell repertoires in COVID-19 (dated by TCRdb to about 2020). The library came from the immunoSEQ multiplex PCR assay. TCRdb limited this immuneACCESS table to in-frame rearrangements with V and J called. A share of clones is missing; checked studies link under half to unresolved V genes, and the rest is unexplained. Within this sample are 150,000 to 170,000 clones, with around 82% of them counted one time only. 0.63% of the sample belongs to the ten largest clones. Sequenced: peripheral blood. These receptors originate from a man aged 55 to 70 with COVID-19, enrolled during active disease.

The rearrangement joins TRBV4-2 to TRBJ1-6; D is ambiguous. V lost 3 bases, J lost 14 bases, and 17 bases lay in between. This CDR3 comprises 14 residues. Per the germline V gene, CDR1 is LGHNA and CDR2 is YNFKEQ. The CDR3 bases are TGTGCCAGCAGCCAGGGTAATAAACAAGACTCCCTCCACTTT. Translating gives CASSQGNKQDSLHF.

A few counts support this clone. This chain joins TRBV11-2 and TRBJ2-1; 12 nucleotides agree with TRBD1. CDR3 size: 15 residues. Germline CDR1 is SGHAT and CDR2 is FQNNGV. After removal of 5 bases from V and 8 bases from J, the junction contained 7 bases not matched to a gene. For the CDR3, the DNA is TGTGCCAGCAGCCATTTGGGACAGGGGGCTTATGAGCAGTTCTTC. Protein product: CASSHLGQGAYEQFF.

The gene calls are TRBV19 and TRBJ1-1; 9 nucleotides agree with TRBD1. This CDR3 has 18 residues. Germline values: CDR1 LNHDA, CDR2 SQIVND (reference sequence). V lost 4 bases and J lost 2; bases outside the gene matches: 14. DNA for the CDR3: TGTGCCAGTAGTACCCCCGGGACAGGGAAAAGGTTAAACACTGAAGCTTTCTTT. Translation gives CASSTPGTGKRLNTEAFF.

The chain employs TRBV4-3 and TRBJ2-1, with D tentatively TRBD2 (7 bases). This CDR3 is 16 amino acids long. Germline V lookup: CDR1 LGHNA, CDR2 YSLEER. Trimming left V 1 base short and J 4 bases short, with 14 bases between. CDR3 sequence reads: CASSQGGGQTYNEQFF. CDR3 sequence (DNA): TGCGCCAGCAGCCAAGGGGGGGGACAAACTTACAATGAGCAGTTCTTC.

The chain recombines TRBV7-6 with TRBJ1-3, with TRBD1 matching over 8 bases. This CDR3 spans 17 amino acids. From germline, CDR1 is SGHVS and CDR2 FNYEAQ. Trimming cost V 1 base and J 0 bases; bases outside gene matches: 5. CDR3 in DNA: TGTGCCAGCAGCTTAGGGGGGCAGGGGGCCTCTGGAAACACCATATATTTT. Its protein is CASSLGGQGASGNTIYF.

This chain links TRBV7-8 with TRBJ1-2, with TRBD1 identical over 10 bases. Per the germline V gene, CDR1 is SGHVS and CDR2 is FQNEAQ. The CDR3 is made up of 15 amino acids. Trimming cost V 5 bases and J 10 bases; bases outside gene matches: 13. The CDR3 DNA is TGTGCCAGCAGCCTTGGGGACAGGGGTTGGGGGCACTACACCTTC. This translates into CASSLGDRGWGHYTF.

The chain carries TRBV4-1 and TRBJ1-2; tentative D call: TRBD1 (6 bases). The CDR3 has 16 amino acids. V was trimmed by 1 base and J by 6 bases, leaving 18 bases between them. The germline V gene has CDR1 MGHRA and CDR2 YSYEKL. In DNA, the CDR3 is TGCGCCAGCAGCCAAGCCGGGACAAGGGGCCTCAATGGCTACACCTTC. Its protein product is CASSQAGTRGLNGYTF.

The chain employs TRBV6-5 and TRBJ2-7; 7 positions match TRBD1. After removal of 7 bases from V and 0 bases from J, the junction contained 3 bases not matched to a gene. CDR1 is MNHEY and CDR2 is SVGAGI in the germline V gene. The CDR3 length is 13 residues. CDR3 nucleotide sequence: TGTGCCAGCATCCGGGACAGCTCCTACGAGCAGTACTTC. It codes for CASIRDSSYEQYF.

As regards this clone: The same CDR3 is also encoded by other DNA sequences in this sample. Here the CDR3 reads CASSPDRGPPYNEQFF. In nucleotides, the CDR3 is TGTGCCAGTAGCCCCGACAGGGGGCCTCCCTACAATGAGCAGTTCTTC. This rearrangement joins TRBV19 to TRBJ2-1, with 10 bases that match TRBD1. The ends lost 6 bases at V and 2 bases at J; junction bases unmatched: 7. This CDR3 spans 16 amino acids. From germline, CDR1 is LNHDA and CDR2 SQIVND (reference sequence).

The V call is TRBV4-3, the J call TRBJ1-4, with TRBD1 identical over 7 bases. Trimming removed 4 bases from V and 5 bases from J; junction bases left unmatched: 13. In germline, CDR1 is LGHNA, CDR2 YSLEER. The CDR3 totals 17 residues. CDR3 sequence reads: CASSRASYGTDNEKLFF. The CDR3 DNA reads as TGCGCCAGCAGCCGGGCGAGTTATGGGACAGACAATGAAAAACTGTTTTTT.

The V call is TRBV6-5, the J call TRBJ1-2; possible D gene TRBD1, 5 bases. The CDR3 has 15 residues. V was pared by 2 bases and J by 3 bases, with 13 bases between. Germline loops: CDR1 MNHEY, CDR2 SVGAGI. The CDR3 sequence: CASSYEQGLYYGYTF. The CDR3 nucleotides are TGTGCCAGCAGTTACGAGCAGGGACTATACTATGGCTACACCTTC.

This chain links TRBV2 with TRBJ1-5; 7 bases agree with TRBD1. Germline V gives CDR1 SNHLY, CDR2 FYNNEI. This CDR3 spans 14 amino acids. Unmatched junction bases numbered 6, after V lost 7 bases and J lost 3 bases. CDR3 amino acids: CASTQGTVNQPQHF. The CDR3 nucleotides read TGTGCCAGCACTCAAGGGACAGTCAATCAGCCCCAGCATTTT.

The genes are TRBV19 and TRBJ1-5, with D perhaps matching TRBD1 (5 bases). Germline values: CDR1 LNHDA, CDR2 SQIVND (reference sequence). V was shortened by 5 bases and J by 5 bases, with 13 bases between the two germline ends. This CDR3 contains 14 residues. CDR3 sequence: CASSHGQSDQPQHF. CDR3 nucleotide sequence: TGTGCCAGTAGTCACGGACAAAGCGATCAGCCCCAGCATTTT. The full variable domain, its missing parts supplied by reference TRBV19 and TRBJ1-5, is DGGITQSPKYLFRKEGQNVTLSCEQNLNHDAMYWYRQDPGQGLRLIYYSQIVNDFQKGDIAEGYSVSREKKESFPLTVTSAQKNPTAFYLCASSHGQSDQPQHFGDGTRLSIL.

This chain connects TRBV3-1 (or the pseudogene TRBV3-2) to TRBJ2-7; 10 bases are shared with TRBD2. V lost 1 base to trimming and J lost 3 bases; unmatched junction nucleotides: 0. Per germline, CDR1 LGHDT and CDR2 YNNKEL (reference sequence). CDR3 size: 14 residues. The CDR3 loop reads CASSQGLAGYEQYF. DNA of the CDR3: TGTGCCAGCAGCCAAGGACTAGCGGGCTACGAGCAGTACTTC.

The CDR3: CASSETGTRYNEQFF. CDR3 nucleotide sequence: TGTGCCAGCAGCGAGACAGGGACCCGCTACAATGAGCAGTTCTTC. V gene TRBV9 combines with J gene TRBJ2-1; 7 bases line up with TRBD1. The V and J ends lost 3 bases and 3 bases, in that order; junction bases with no gene match: 6. Germline-derived CDR1 and CDR2 are SGDLS and YYNGEE. The CDR3 spans 15 residues.

The chain links TRBV14 to TRBJ1-2; tentative D call: TRBD1 (5 bases). Trimming took 4 bases from V and 7 from J, leaving 19 bases between them. This CDR3 is 15 amino acids long. Per germline, CDR1 SGHDN and CDR2 FVKESK. CDR3 sequence (DNA): TGTGCCAGCAGCCTGTCACTCGGGACTATCTCTGGCTACACCTTC. It encodes CASSLSLGTISGYTF.

The chain is built from TRBV4-1 and TRBJ2-5; 9 bases are a match to TRBD2. CDR1 is MGHRA, CDR2 YSYEKL, per germline. This CDR3 is built from 17 residues. J was trimmed by 5 bases and V by 1 base; bases with no gene match: 11. The CDR3 sequence: CASSQASGGGARETQYF. DNA of the CDR3: TGCGCCAGCAGCCAAGCCTCTGGCGGGGGGGCCCGGGAGACCCAGTACTTC.

This chain connects TRBV11-2 to TRBJ2-4; possible D gene TRBD2, 5 bases. V dropped 3 bases and J dropped 3 bases, with 12 bases sitting between them. The germline V gene encodes CDR1 SGHAT and CDR2 FQNNGV. The CDR3 runs 15 residues. The CDR3 reads CASSLADGVKNIQYF. The CDR3 nucleotides read TGTGCCAGCAGCTTGGCGGACGGGGTCAAAAACATTCAGTACTTC.

The genes are TRBV6-2 or TRBV6-3 and TRBJ2-7; 10 bases line up with TRBD2. Germline V gene data show CDR1 as MNHEY and CDR2 as SVGEGT. The CDR3 is made up of 17 amino acids. With 0 bases clipped from V and 2 bases from J, the junction kept 7 bases outside the gene matches. In DNA, the CDR3 is TGTGCCAGCAGTTACTCCCCCCCTAGCGGGGGCGCCTACGAGCAGTACTTC. Translation: CASSYSPPSGGAYEQYF.

The V gene is TRBV7-9, the J gene TRBJ2-3, with 11 positions matching TRBD2. J lost 0 bases, V lost 4 bases, and 9 bases had no gene match. CDR1 and CDR2 (germline): SEHNR, FQNEAQ (reference sequence). CDR3 size: 18 residues. The chain's CDR3 is CASSSSGTSGSSTDTQYF. The DNA of the CDR3 is TGTGCCAGCAGCTCATCCGGGACTAGCGGATCTAGCACAGATACGCAGTATTTT.

V and J are TRBV6-5 and TRBJ1-2, with 10 positions matching TRBD1. The germline V gene has CDR1 MNHEY and CDR2 SVGAGI. The junction had 8 bases not matched to a gene; V was cut back by 6 bases and J by 4 bases. This CDR3 contains 15 residues. CDR3 residues: CASRWGTGAGYGYTF. The CDR3 DNA reads as TGTGCCAGCAGATGGGGGACAGGGGCTGGCTATGGCTACACCTTC.

V is TRBV19 and J is TRBJ1-2; 9 positions match TRBD1. V gave up 1 base and J gave up 4 bases; unmatched junction bases: 4. Germline CDR1 and CDR2: LNHDA and SQIVND (reference sequence). The CDR3 totals 15 residues. In nucleotides, the CDR3 is TGTGCCAGTAGTATAGTAACAGGGGGCTCCTATGGCTACACCTTC. It translates to CASSIVTGGSYGYTF. The variable domain in full, with the rest retrieved from reference TRBV19 and TRBJ1-2, is DGGITQSPKYLFRKEGQNVTLSCEQNLNHDAMYWYRQDPGQGLRLIYYSQIVNDFQKGDIAEGYSVSREKKESFPLTVTSAQKNPTAFYLCASSIVTGGSYGYTFGSGTRLTVV.

The chain couples TRBV13 to TRBJ2-1, with 10 bases that match TRBD2. Looked up from germline, CDR1 is PRHDT and CDR2 is FYEKMQ (reference sequence). V shed 5 bases, J shed 6 bases, and the junction held 4 bases outside the gene matches. This CDR3 spans 14 amino acids. For the CDR3, the DNA is TGTGCCAGCAGCCCCCGACTAGCGGGCAATGAGCAGTTCTTC. The encoded protein is CASSPRLAGNEQFF.

The rearrangement joins TRBV7-9 to TRBJ1-1; D uncertain. The length of the CDR3 is 15 residues. The germline gives CDR1 SEHNR, CDR2 FQNEAQ (reference sequence). The V end was cut by 6 bases, the J end by 4 bases, with 18 bases between. CDR3 region: CASRIAGVAATEAFF. CDR3 bases: TGTGCCAGCAGAATAGCTGGGGTAGCGGCCACTGAAGCTTTCTTT.

In DNA form, the CDR3 reads TGTGCCTGGGCCGCGGGACAGGGGACCGAGACCCAGTACTTC. Protein sequence: CAWAAGQGTETQYF. The chain couples TRBV30 to TRBJ2-5, with 10 positions matching TRBD1. The CDR3 covers 14 residues. Germline assignment: CDR1 GTSNPN and CDR2 SVGIG (reference sequence). V shed 5 bases, J shed 5 bases, and the junction held 8 bases outside the gene matches. The whole variable domain, filled in from reference TRBV30 and TRBJ2-5, reads SQTIHQWPATLVQPVGSPLSLECTVEGTSNPNLYWYRQAAGRGLQLLFYSVGIGQISSEVPQNLSASRPQDRQFILSSKKLLLSDSGFYLCAWAAGQGTETQYFGPGTRLLVL.

The rearrangement joins TRBV3-1 (or the pseudogene TRBV3-2) to TRBJ1-2, with D perhaps TRBD1 (6 bases). Germline V gene data show CDR1 as LGHDT and CDR2 as YNNKEL (reference sequence). This CDR3 is built from 14 residues. With 2 bases removed from V and 4 bases from J, the gap between germline ends came to 11 bases. In nucleotides, the CDR3 is TGTGCCAGCAGCCAAAGACGGGGGGCCTATGGCTACACCTTC. Translated, it gives CASSQRRGAYGYTF.

The chain uses TRBV6-5 and TRBJ2-5, with D tentatively TRBD1 (6 bases). The CDR3 totals 13 residues. Trimming cost V 2 bases and J 4 bases, with 8 bases left between them. Germline assignment: CDR1 MNHEY and CDR2 SVGAGI. CDR3 bases: TGTGCCAGCAGTTACCAGGGGAGAGAGACCCAGTACTTC. Amino acid sequence: CASSYQGRETQYF.

This chain joins TRBV25-1 and TRBJ1-5; 9 bases are shared with TRBD1. Germline CDR1 is MGHDK and CDR2 is SYGVNS. The CDR3 spans 14 residues. V was pared by 4 bases and J by 4 bases, with 2 bases of the junction left unmatched. The CDR3: CASSVTGGNQPQHF. As DNA, the CDR3 is TGTGCCAGCAGTGTGACAGGGGGAAATCAGCCCCAGCATTTT.

The chain uses TRBV7-9 and TRBJ2-5; TRBD2 aligns across 8 bases. The CDR3 has 18 amino acids. Trimming removed 2 bases from V and 5 bases from J; junction bases left unmatched: 16. Germline-derived CDR1 and CDR2 are SEHNR and FQNEAQ (reference sequence). The CDR3 DNA is TGTGCCAGCAGCTTATTACCCTTTCGGGGGGGCCCTCGGGAGACCCAGTACTTC. Amino acid sequence: CASSLLPFRGGPRETQYF.

The chain has TRBV7-2 and TRBJ1-1; D might be TRBD1 (5 bases). V shed 8 bases and J shed 1 base, with 11 bases lying between them. The CDR3 loop spans 13 amino acids. In germline, CDR1 is SGHTA, CDR2 FQGNSA. Here the CDR3 reads CASAGQTNTEAFF. Written as DNA, the CDR3 is TGTGCCAGCGCAGGACAAACGAACACTGAAGCTTTCTTT.

This chain connects TRBV24-1 to TRBJ2-5, with a weak D call TRBD1 (6 bases). V lost 5 bases, J lost 2 bases, and 23 bases lay in between. The CDR3 has 18 residues. Germline loops: CDR1 KGHDR, CDR2 SFDVKD. The CDR3 loop reads CATSAFLGPETGQETQYF. CDR3 nucleotides: TGTGCCACCAGTGCCTTCTTGGGCCCGGAGACAGGTCAAGAGACCCAGTACTTC.

The rearrangement uses TRBV19 and TRBJ2-1, with D perhaps TRBD2 (5 bases). The CDR3 covers 12 residues. Germline assignment: CDR1 LNHDA and CDR2 SQIVND (reference sequence). Trimming took off 9 bases at V and 7 bases at J, with 13 bases between the two ends. The CDR3 nucleotides read TGTGCCAGCGGGCGGGCTCAGAATGAGCAGTTCTTC. Translation: CASGRAQNEQFF.